The 21 T cell receptor beta chains in this list originate from one sample, sequenced in a study of blood T cell repertoires in COVID-19 (dated by TCRdb to between 2020 and 2021). Library preparation used the immunoSEQ multiplex PCR assay. Drawn from immuneACCESS, this table holds only the in-frame rearrangements with V and J called that TCRdb kept. Clones are partly lost; checked studies trace under half to an unresolved V gene and leave the rest unexplained. The sample profile shows about 440,000 clones; about 87% of them were found once. The ten largest clones capture around 12% of the sample. Input material: peripheral blood. Receptors originate from a woman in her fifties or sixties with COVID-19, enrolled during active disease.

This clone was detected only a few times. The genes are TRBV5-1 and TRBJ2-5, with 10 bases that match TRBD2. V was pared by 0 bases and J by 4 bases, with 12 bases of the junction left unmatched. Germline lookup yields CDR1 SGHRS and CDR2 YFSETQ. CDR3 size: 18 residues. The CDR3 sequence: CASSLDGLAGAQGETQYF. In DNA form, the CDR3 reads TGCGCCAGCAGCTTGGATGGGCTAGCGGGGGCCCAGGGAGAGACCCAGTACTTC.

This chain joins TRBV7-2 and TRBJ1-2; a weak D match, TRBD1 (5 bases). CDR3 length: 13 amino acids. V lost 6 bases, J lost 4 bases, and 12 bases lay in between. Germline values: CDR1 SGHTA, CDR2 FQGNSA. The CDR3, as DNA: TGTGCCAGCAGTCCCAGGGATACCTATGGCTACACCTTC. This sequence encodes CASSPRDTYGYTF.

CDR3 residues: CASSSTPRWITDTQYF. CDR3 in DNA: TGTGCCAGCAGCTCAACCCCCAGGTGGATCACAGATACGCAGTATTTT. The rearrangement uses TRBV7-2 and TRBJ2-3; D gene uncertain. The CDR3 has 16 residues. Germline-derived CDR1 and CDR2 are SGHTA and FQGNSA. V lost 4 bases, J lost 2 bases, and 16 bases lay in between. The variable domain in full, completed from reference TRBV7-2 and TRBJ2-3, reads GAGVSQSPSNKVTEKGKDVELRCDPISGHTALYWYRQSLGQGLEFLIYFQGNSAPDKSGLPSDRFSAERTGGSVSTLTIQRTQQEDSAVYLCASSSTPRWITDTQYFGPGTRLTVL.

The genes are TRBV2 and TRBJ1-2, with TRBD1 as a possible D gene (5 bases). V lost 6 bases and J 4 bases, leaving 12 bases between the germline ends. Germline V gives CDR1 SNHLY, CDR2 FYNNEI. CDR3 length: 13 amino acids. The DNA for the CDR3 is TGTGCCAGCAGAACCGACAGCCTCTATGGCTACACCTTC. Its protein is CASRTDSLYGYTF. Full variable domain (outside the CDR3, taken from reference TRBV2 and TRBJ1-2): EPEVTQTPSHQVTQMGQEVILRCVPISNHLYFYWYRQILGQKVEFLVSFYNNEISEKSEIFDDQFSVERPDGSNFTLKIRSTKLEDSAMYFCASRTDSLYGYTFGSGTRLTVV.

The chain is built from TRBV27 and TRBJ1-5; 9 nucleotides align to TRBD1. The CDR3 contains 14 residues. V was clipped by 7 bases and J by 8 bases; unmatched bases: 9. Germline loops: CDR1 MNHEY, CDR2 SMNVEV (reference sequence). The DNA of the CDR3 is TGTGCCAGCACCCCCGGGACAGGGTTGAAGCCCCAGCATTTT. It translates to CASTPGTGLKPQHF.

V gene TRBV6-6 combines with J gene TRBJ2-7; 12 positions match TRBD2. From germline, CDR1 is MNHNY and CDR2 SVGAGI (reference sequence). V lost 5 bases and J lost 3; bases outside the gene matches: 14. The CDR3 sequence is 18 residues long. The CDR3 nucleotides read TGTGCCAGCAGTCTTACTAGCGGGGGGTACGGTGCCCTCTACGAGCAGTACTTC. It specifies CASSLTSGGYGALYEQYF.

This clone has a handful of counts. Mismatch with germline at one junction end may stem from a read error. The rearrangement joins TRBV2 to TRBJ1-1; no clear D. The CDR3 is 11 amino acids. CDR1 is SNHLY, CDR2 FYNNEI, per germline. This CDR3 is CASSTDLTRTF. The CDR3 nucleotides read TGTGCCAGCAGTACCGATCTAACCCGAACTTTT.

The V and J genes are TRBV30 and TRBJ2-3; TRBD2 is a possible D gene (5 bases). In germline, CDR1 is GTSNPN, CDR2 SVGIG (reference sequence). The V gene lost 0 bases and the J gene lost 4 bases, with 8 bases spanning the gap. This CDR3 comprises 13 residues. This CDR3 reads CAWSVWGADTQYF. CDR3 nucleotides: TGTGCCTGGAGTGTTTGGGGAGCAGATACGCAGTATTTT.

The CDR3 nucleotides read TGTGCCAGCAGCTCCCTAGCCGGCAGAAGCAATCAGCCCCAGCATTTT. Its protein is CASSSLAGRSNQPQHF. J is TRBJ1-5 and V is TRBV7-2; D is uncertain. The CDR3 totals 16 residues. The V gene's germline CDR1 is SGHTA and CDR2 FQGNSA. V was trimmed by 4 bases and J by 1 base, leaving 14 bases between them.

The chain has TRBV5-1 and TRBJ2-2; 7 positions match TRBD2. J lost 5 bases, V lost 1 base, and 2 bases had no gene match. This CDR3 comprises 14 residues. Germline CDR1 and CDR2: SGHRS and YFSETQ. CDR3 residues: CASSLTGGTGELFF. CDR3 coding DNA: TGCGCCAGCAGCTTGACCGGGGGGACCGGGGAGCTGTTTTTT.

The chain employs TRBV2 and TRBJ1-5; D is ambiguous. The germline gives CDR1 SNHLY, CDR2 FYNNEI. V dropped 6 bases and J dropped 0 bases, with 12 bases sitting between them. This CDR3 has 15 residues. DNA for the CDR3: TGTGCCAGCAGGGCCGGGTCCTATAGCAATCAGCCCCAGCATTTT. Amino acids: CASRAGSYSNQPQHF.

The chain uses TRBV19 and TRBJ1-1, with D possibly TRBD1 on 5 matching bases. CDR3 length equals 16 residues. Trimming removed 2 bases from V and 2 bases from J, with 15 bases in between. Germline V gives CDR1 LNHDA, CDR2 SQIVND (reference sequence). The DNA of the CDR3 is TGTGCCAGTAGTATATCCGTTGGGGCGCGAAACACTGAAGCTTTCTTT. The encoded protein is CASSISVGARNTEAFF.

The rearrangement uses TRBV23-1 and TRBJ1-4; TRBD1 aligns across 7 bases. TRBV23-1 is assigned to the ORF class and has an uncertain function. The ends lost 5 bases at V and 5 bases at J; junction bases unmatched: 2. The CDR3 runs to 13 residues. The CDR3 is CASSSTGNEKLFF. The CDR3 DNA is TGCGCCAGCAGTTCGACAGGGAATGAAAAACTGTTTTTT.

This clone was counted between two and nine times. The chain combines TRBV10-1 with TRBJ1-1; D is ambiguous. The CDR3 contains 13 residues. Trimming took off 0 bases at V and 8 bases at J, with 10 bases between the two ends. Germline assignment: CDR1 WNHNN and CDR2 SYGVQD (reference sequence). This chain's CDR3 is CASSESERREAFF. The CDR3 bases are TGCGCCAGCAGTGAGTCGGAACGCAGGGAAGCTTTCTTT.

The chain is built from TRBV5-4 and TRBJ1-1; maybe TRBD1 (5 bases). Trimming took 3 bases from V and 0 from J, leaving 12 bases between them. Germline CDR1 reads SGHNT; CDR2 reads YYREEE (reference sequence). This CDR3 is built from 15 residues. CDR3 nucleotides: TGTGCCAGCAGCTATGCGGGGCAGATGAACACTGAAGCTTTCTTT. Translated, it gives CASSYAGQMNTEAFF.

In its sample, this clone was seen once. CDR3 sequence: CASKSRGGSGNTIYF. Written as DNA, the CDR3 is TGTGCCAGTAAATCCCGGGGAGGTTCTGGAAACACCATATATTTT. The chain employs TRBV19 and TRBJ1-3; D call uncertain. Germline-derived CDR1 and CDR2 are LNHDA and SQIVND (reference sequence). The CDR3 sequence is 15 residues long. V was clipped by 7 bases and J by 1 base, with 14 bases between them.

This clone was counted only a few times. The chain employs TRBV29-1 and TRBJ1-1, with TRBD1 identical over 11 bases. The J segment lost 8 bases and the V segment lost 6 bases, leaving 11 bases of the junction unmatched. This CDR3 region has 14 residues. CDR1 is SQVTM and CDR2 is ANQGSEA in the germline V gene. CDR3 sequence (DNA): TGCAGCGTCCAACCGACCGGGACAGGGGGGGAAGCTTTCTTT. Protein product: CSVQPTGTGGEAFF.

This clone was seen only once. J is TRBJ1-6 and V is TRBV5-1, with 11 bases matching TRBD1. Germline loops: CDR1 SGHRS, CDR2 YFSETQ. V shed 6 bases, J shed 9 bases, and the junction held 11 bases outside the gene matches. The CDR3 extends over 16 amino acids. CDR3 coding DNA: TGCGCCAGCAACCCGACCTCCGGGACAGGGGGTTCACCCCTCCACTTT. As protein: CASNPTSGTGGSPLHF.

The chain uses TRBV2 and TRBJ2-3, with TRBD2 matching 12 bases. The CDR3 extends over 13 amino acids. J was trimmed by 4 bases and V by 8 bases; bases with no gene match: 1. Germline CDR1 SNHLY, CDR2 FYNNEI. CDR3 protein: CASLAGGSDTQYF. CDR3 nucleotides: TGTGCCAGCCTAGCGGGGGGGTCAGATACGCAGTATTTT.

The chain employs TRBV19 and TRBJ1-4; D gene uncertain. The V end was cut by 8 bases, the J end by 6 bases, with 13 bases between. The CDR3 extends over 13 amino acids. Germline CDR1 reads LNHDA; CDR2 reads SQIVND (reference sequence). This CDR3 reads CASGTRWHEKLFF. CDR3 coding DNA: TGTGCCAGTGGAACGAGGTGGCATGAAAAACTGTTTTTT.

This CDR3 reads CASIPWRDSYNEQFF. The CDR3, as DNA: TGTGCCAGCATCCCATGGAGAGACTCCTACAATGAGCAGTTCTTC. The rearrangement links TRBV2 to TRBJ2-1; no clear D. V dropped 7 bases and J dropped 0 bases, with 13 bases sitting between them. Germline lookup yields CDR1 SNHLY and CDR2 FYNNEI. The CDR3 consists of 15 residues.